The text below deals with one TCR beta chain. What antigen it recognizes has not been identified. One end of the junction fails to match germline, which may point to a read error. This sample is drawn from a study of shared clonotypes between healthy human individuals (dated by TCRdb to 2020 to 2021). Turning to the overall study: The cohort included a few men and a couple of women between 18 and 49 years of age. Between about 0.94 and 10 billion PBMCs per donor were obtained by leukapheresis. Per donor, three plates each were used for CD4 naive and CD4 memory, two for CD8 naive, and one for CD8 memory. Blood TCR repertoires of roughly 5 healthy adults were deeply sequenced to estimate repertoire size and the extent of clonotype sharing between individuals. To increase sequencing depth and limit assay-specific biases, different laboratories used diverse techniques to prepare libraries and sequence TCR repertoires. The full study reports these points: Sampling was restricted to blood, and TCR repertoires in tissue are likely to differ from TCR repertoires in blood. When several donors were compared, the shared fraction of clonotypes was 5% to 6.5% for naive CD4, about 4% for naive CD8, roughly 2.3% for memory CD4, and approximately 0.4% for memory CD8. Pairwise subsampling led to the expectation that sequencing depth would affect the degree of clonotype sharing among donors. The genetic and exposure-history diversity represented was limited by the small number of donors. Larger estimated clonotype richness was generally found for naive subsets than for memory subsets. Incomplete sequencing was indicated by rarefaction of sorted-subset datasets, despite the large sequencing depth. Higher generation probabilities were observed for clonotypes shared by all four sorted-subset donors than for non-shared clonotypes.

Using the deep immunoSEQ assay, multiplex PCR amplified TCR CDR3 regions from genomic DNA. For each cell subset, the extracted genomic DNA was distributed evenly across all wells of several immunoSEQ 96-well plates, and each plate served as one replicate. For sorted subsets, 200 ng of genomic DNA, equivalent to some 30,000 T cell genomes, went into each replicate PCR. Purified libraries were measured with a Qubit 3.0 fluorometer, size-checked on a Bioanalyzer 2100, and measured again with the KAPA Library Quantification kit. A separate single-read 150-cycle Illumina NextSeq 550 flow cell was used to sequence each immunoSEQ 96-well plate. The original methods were these. Because the immunoSEQ output held only junctional sequences and lacked quality scores, the filtering could not match the filtering applied to full-length reads. To assign V/J genes and CDR3, sequences were annotated using PyIR, a Python wrapper for IgBLAST v1.9, with IMGT germline references. Reads with weak V/J assignments (E-value above 1e-6), missing CDR3, stop codons, out-of-frame junctions, or ambiguous translated residues were removed. A V3J clonotype was defined by an identical inferred V gene, J gene, and CDR3 amino acid sequence. The percentage overlap between two repertoires was calculated by dividing the number of shared unique clonotypes by the size of the smaller repertoire. Three approaches were used to assess repertoire richness: RTK rarefaction, the Chao1 estimator, and Recon v2.1 estimates of unobserved clonotypes. OLGA was used to compute generation probabilities for all TCRbeta clonotypes that the gDNA method yielded from a handful of donors. Imported from immuneACCESS, the table was reduced by TCRdb to in-frame sequences with V and J called. These copies leave out some clones; in studies compared against another copy, an unresolved V gene accounts for under half, and the cause of the remainder is not known. The DNA was the basis for D and trimming; V, J and clone size are from that table. The sample data list around 2.1 million clones, and approximately 96% of these were observed just once. The ten largest account for 0.1% to 0.15% of the sample.

The donors were healthy, HIV-negative adults who had no recently reported acute infections or vaccinations. Every donor was a Caucasian adult residing in Nashville, Tennessee, USA. Magnetic negative selection was used to enrich CD4+ T cells, after which naive cells were positively selected on CD45RA and the negative fraction became the memory subset. After blood collection by leukapheresis, PBMCs were isolated using Ficoll-Histopaque density gradient centrifugation and then cryopreserved in the vapor phase of liquid nitrogen. Analytical flow cytometry was used to check the purity and quantity of each magnetically sorted T cell population. Each sorted fraction had its genomic DNA isolated and then quantified by UV absorbance on a Nanodrop 2000c. What was sequenced was naive CD4+ T cells sorted from blood. The cell subset or site label here, explained by the study, means: CD45RA+ positively selected. This clonotype originated in a man aged 18 to 29 in good health.

The CDR3 region has the sequence CASRSAGGEETQYF. The DNA is as follows: TGTGCTAGCAGGTCGGCCGGGGGGGAAGAGACCCAGTACTTC. The sequence is built from TRBV7-7 and TRBJ2-5; 8 of the junction bases match TRBD2. Measured from the cysteine to the phenylalanine, the CDR3 is 14 residues long. Only CDR3 DNA remains: 42 bases, in frame from the first base. The CDR1 and CDR2 encoded by the germline V gene (reference sequence) are SSHAT and FNYEAQ. The full variable domain, completed from the reference TRBV7-7 and TRBJ2-5 proteins outside the CDR3, reads GAGVSQSPRYKVTKRGQDVTLRCDPISSHATLYWYQQALGQGPEFLTYFNYEAQPDKSGLPSDRFSAERPEGSISTLTIQRTEQRDSAMYRCASRSAGGEETQYFGPGTRLLVL.